A single sample gave rise to the 3 T cell receptor beta chains below, sequenced in a study of blood T cell repertoires in COVID-19. Data came from immunoSEQ multiplex PCR; TCRdb stores just in-frame clones and leaves some out. The sample lists under 200,000 clones, about 88% occurring once. Sequenced sample: peripheral blood. The receptor set was obtained from a man aged 18 to 35 with acute or convalescent COVID-19.

The rearrangement uses TRBV29-1 and TRBJ2-1; possible D gene TRBD2, 6 bases. The V gene lost 6 bases and the J gene lost 0 bases, with 21 bases spanning the gap. The CDR3 sequence is 17 residues long. From germline, CDR1 is SQVTM and CDR2 ANQGSEA. In DNA form, the CDR3 reads TGCAGCGTCCAACACCCGGGGGAAAGAAGCTCCTACAATGAGCAGTTCTTC. Translation gives CSVQHPGERSSYNEQFF.

The chain's CDR3 is CASSEQAGLTEAFF. The CDR3 nucleotides are TGTGCCAGCAGTGAACAAGCGGGATTAACTGAAGCTTTCTTT. The rearrangement uses TRBV6-1 and TRBJ1-1, with D hard to call. With 2 bases removed from V and 5 bases from J, the gap between germline ends came to 12 bases. Germline V CDR1 and CDR2: MNHNS, SASEGT. The CDR3 length is 14 residues.

This chain joins TRBV13 and TRBJ2-4, with a possible D match to TRBD1 (8 bases). The CDR3 covers 23 residues. Germline CDR1 reads PRHDT; CDR2 reads FYEKMQ (reference sequence). V lost 3 bases, J lost 0 bases, and 33 bases lay in between. This CDR3 is CASSFGPFGGGTGTGVAKNIQYF. CDR3 DNA sequence: TGTGCCAGCAGCTTTGGTCCGTTTGGGGGGGGAACCGGGACAGGAGTAGCCAAAAACATTCAGTACTTC. Full variable domain (missing parts from reference TRBV13 and TRBJ2-4): AAGVIQSPRHLIKEKRETATLKCYPIPRHDTVYWYQQGPGQDPQFLISFYEKMQSDKGSIPDRFSAQQFSDYHSELNMSSLELGDSALYFCASSFGPFGGGTGTGVAKNIQYFGAGTRLSVL.